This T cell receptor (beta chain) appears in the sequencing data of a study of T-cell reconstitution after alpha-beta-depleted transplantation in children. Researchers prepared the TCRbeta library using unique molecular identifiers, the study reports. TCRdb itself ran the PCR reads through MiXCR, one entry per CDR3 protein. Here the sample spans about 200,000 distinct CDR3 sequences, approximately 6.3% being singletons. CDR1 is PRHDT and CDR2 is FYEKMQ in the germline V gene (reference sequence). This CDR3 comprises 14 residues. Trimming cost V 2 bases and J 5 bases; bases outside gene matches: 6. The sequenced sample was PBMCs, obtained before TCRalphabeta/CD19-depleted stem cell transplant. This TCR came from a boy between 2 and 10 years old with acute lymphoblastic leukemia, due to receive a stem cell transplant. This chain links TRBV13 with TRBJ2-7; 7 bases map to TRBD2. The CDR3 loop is CASSLRRERDEQYF. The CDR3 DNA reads TGTGCCAGCAGCTTAAGGCGGGAGCGGGACGAGCAGTACTTC.